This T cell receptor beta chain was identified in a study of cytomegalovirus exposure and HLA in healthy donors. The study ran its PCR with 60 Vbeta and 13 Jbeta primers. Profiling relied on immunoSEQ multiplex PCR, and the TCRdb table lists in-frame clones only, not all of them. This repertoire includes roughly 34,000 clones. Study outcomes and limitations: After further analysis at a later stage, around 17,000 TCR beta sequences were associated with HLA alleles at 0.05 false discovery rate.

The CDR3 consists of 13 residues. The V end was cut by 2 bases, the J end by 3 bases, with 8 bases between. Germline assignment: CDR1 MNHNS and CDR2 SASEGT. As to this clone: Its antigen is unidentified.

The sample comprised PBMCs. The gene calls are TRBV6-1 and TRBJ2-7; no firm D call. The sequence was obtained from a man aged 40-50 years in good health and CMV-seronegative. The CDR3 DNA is TGTGCCAGCAGTGAAAACAGAAACTACGAGCAGTACTTC. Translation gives CASSENRNYEQYF.